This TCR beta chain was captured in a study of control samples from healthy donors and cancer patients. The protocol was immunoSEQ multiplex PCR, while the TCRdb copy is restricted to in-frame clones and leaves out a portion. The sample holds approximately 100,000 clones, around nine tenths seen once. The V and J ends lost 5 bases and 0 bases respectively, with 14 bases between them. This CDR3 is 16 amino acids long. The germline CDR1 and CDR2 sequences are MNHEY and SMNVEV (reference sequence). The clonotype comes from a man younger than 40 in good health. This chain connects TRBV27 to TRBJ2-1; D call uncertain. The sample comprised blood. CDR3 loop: CASSPLGMYSYNEQFF. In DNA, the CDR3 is TGTGCCAGCAGTCCCCTGGGGATGTACTCCTACAATGAGCAGTTCTTC.